The 21 T cell receptor beta chains below come from one sample, sequenced in a study of radiotherapy plus CTLA-4 blockade in lung cancer. TCRdb keeps only in-frame clones here, not all; method: immunoSEQ multiplex PCR. The sample carries around 32,000 clones, roughly four fifths recorded once. Sequencing was performed on peripheral blood, taken from a patient treated with radiotherapy plus ipilimumab. Every receptor here comes from a human donor with non-small cell lung cancer that progressed on radiotherapy plus ipilimumab.

The genes are TRBV19 and TRBJ1-1, with D perhaps TRBD1 (6 bases). CDR3 length: 15 amino acids. V was cut by 1 base and J by 1 base, with 10 bases left in between. From germline, CDR1 is LNHDA and CDR2 SQIVND (reference sequence). CDR3 loop: CASSIGSQGNTEAFF. The CDR3 DNA reads as TGTGCCAGTAGTATAGGGTCACAGGGGAACACTGAAGCTTTCTTT.

The DNA of the CDR3 is TGTGCCAGCAGCTTAGCCGGGGTGGGTTCACCCCTCCACTTT. This sequence encodes CASSLAGVGSPLHF. The J gene is TRBJ1-6, the V gene TRBV7-6, with D uncertain. The CDR3 extends over 14 amino acids. Germline V gene sequence: CDR1 SGHVS, CDR2 FNYEAQ. V was pared by 0 bases and J by 9 bases, with 9 bases between. Drawing the rest from reference TRBV7-6 and TRBJ1-6, the complete variable domain is GAGVSQSPRYKVTKRGQDVALRCDPISGHVSLYWYRQALGQGPEFLTYFNYEAQQDKSGLPNDRFSAERPEGSISTLTIQRTEQRDSAMYRCASSLAGVGSPLHFGNGTRLTVT.

This clone came up a few times. This chain connects TRBV5-4 to TRBJ1-1, with a tentative D call TRBD1 (5 bases). The germline V gene has CDR1 SGHNT and CDR2 YYREEE (reference sequence). Trimming cost V 5 bases and J 3 bases, with 14 bases left between them. The CDR3 covers 14 residues. CDR3 amino acids: CASRAGPVDTEAFF. CDR3 DNA: TGTGCCAGCAGAGCGGGGCCGGTAGACACTGAAGCTTTCTTT.

This chain links TRBV5-1 with TRBJ1-1; 8 positions match TRBD1. V lost 3 bases, J lost 5 bases, and 15 bases stayed unmatched. Germline V gene data show CDR1 as SGHRS and CDR2 as YFSETQ. The CDR3 length is 17 residues. The CDR3 DNA reads TGCGCCAGCAGCTCGCACAATACAGGGGGTATATTTACTGAAGCTTTCTTT. Amino acids: CASSSHNTGGIFTEAFF.

This rearrangement joins TRBV10-3 to TRBJ1-6; TRBD1 might be the D (6 bases). Trimming pared 10 bases from V and 6 bases from J, leaving 13 bases between. The CDR3 is made up of 13 amino acids. Germline-derived CDR1 and CDR2 are ENHRY and SYGVKD. The CDR3 protein is CATRTAVNSPLHF. The CDR3 region has the DNA TGTGCCACCCGGACAGCCGTTAATTCACCCCTCCACTTT.

The V and J genes are TRBV6-5 and TRBJ1-2; D call uncertain. The V gene lost 0 bases and the J gene lost 6 bases, with 8 bases spanning the gap. Looked up from germline, CDR1 is MNHEY and CDR2 is SVGAGI. The CDR3 extends over 13 amino acids. CDR3 DNA sequence: TGTGCCAGCAGTTACTCGATGCGCGATGGCTACACCTTC. Protein: CASSYSMRDGYTF.

The chain employs TRBV10-2 and TRBJ2-6; D may match TRBD1 or TRBD2 (6 bases each). The ends were cut back, 6 bases at V and 2 bases at J, with 17 bases in the middle. The CDR3 extends over 17 amino acids. The germline CDR1 and CDR2 sequences are WSHSY and SAAADI. CDR3 residues: CASRETGRGAGANVLTF. The CDR3, as DNA: TGCGCCAGCAGAGAGACAGGCCGCGGGGCTGGGGCCAACGTCCTGACTTTC.

The rearrangement uses TRBV29-1 and TRBJ1-2; the D gene is possibly TRBD1 (6 bases). Germline-derived CDR1 and CDR2 are SQVTM and ANQGSEA. V dropped 5 bases and J dropped 6 bases, with 13 bases sitting between them. This CDR3 comprises 12 residues. The CDR3 nucleotides are TGCAGCGTTCAGGACAGCCTCCATGGCTACACCTTC. Its translation is CSVQDSLHGYTF.

The rearrangement joins TRBV10-3 to TRBJ1-6; a possible D gene is TRBD1 (6 bases). The CDR3 loop spans 15 amino acids. From germline, CDR1 is ENHRY and CDR2 SYGVKD. Trimming pared 6 bases from V and 7 bases from J, leaving 16 bases between. CDR3 amino acids: CAIREQGSGNSPLHF. Here the CDR3 DNA reads TGTGCCATCAGGGAACAGGGCAGTGGAAATTCACCCCTCCACTTT.

The chain recombines TRBV19 with TRBJ2-6; 7 positions agree with TRBD1. CDR1 and CDR2 (germline): LNHDA, SQIVND (reference sequence). V was clipped by 6 bases and J by 3 bases; unmatched bases: 5. The CDR3 has 15 residues. Here the CDR3 DNA reads TGTGCCAGTAGAAACAGGGGTGATGGGGCCAACGTCCTGACTTTC. Translated, it gives CASRNRGDGANVLTF.

The J gene is TRBJ1-1, the V gene TRBV28, with a tentative D call TRBD1 (6 bases). Trimming left V 2 bases short and J 1 base short, with 17 bases between. Per the germline V gene, CDR1 is MDHEN and CDR2 is SYDVKM. The CDR3 covers 17 residues. CDR3 bases: TGTGCCAGCAGTTTAACCCTGGGAGGGGGAGCGAACACTGAAGCTTTCTTT. Protein product: CASSLTLGGGANTEAFF. Full variable domain (missing parts from reference TRBV28 and TRBJ1-1): DVKVTQSSRYLVKRTGEKVFLECVQDMDHENMFWYRQDPGLGLRLIYFSYDVKMKEKGDIPEGYSVSREKKERFSLILESASTNQTSMYLCASSLTLGGGANTEAFFGQGTRLTVV.

The V gene is TRBV4-1, the J gene TRBJ2-3; D is possibly TRBD2 (6 bases). V dropped 5 bases and J dropped 8 bases, with 20 bases sitting between them. There are 15 residues in the CDR3. In germline, CDR1 is MGHRA, CDR2 YSYEKL. DNA for the CDR3: TGCGCCAGCAGCAAAAAGGGACTGTACCGCGGTACGCAGTATTTT. Translated: CASSKKGLYRGTQYF.

This clone was seen a few times. The V gene is TRBV5-4, the J gene TRBJ1-4; 7 bases match TRBD1. The V gene end was trimmed by 1 base and the J gene end by 6 bases; junction bases not matched to a gene: 3. Germline V CDR1 and CDR2: SGHNT, YYREEE (reference sequence). The CDR3 consists of 14 residues. CDR3 bases: TGTGCCAGCAGCTTGTCGACAGGGTATGAAAAACTGTTTTTT. It translates to CASSLSTGYEKLFF.

J is TRBJ1-1 and V is TRBV6-6; D is unclear. The CDR3 has 12 amino acids. Germline CDR1 reads MNHNY; CDR2 reads SVGAGI (reference sequence). V was shortened by 11 bases and J by 10 bases, with 20 bases between the two germline ends. CDR3 residues: CALRELNPAAFF. The CDR3 nucleotides read TGTGCCCTGAGAGAGCTAAACCCCGCAGCTTTCTTT.

The chain recombines TRBV6-4 with TRBJ2-3; 8 bases agree with TRBD1. The CDR3 is 13 amino acids. The germline V gene has CDR1 MRHNA and CDR2 SNTAGT. V shed 8 bases and J 3 bases; nucleotides not matched to a gene: 4. The CDR3 sequence is CASGQGVTDTQYF. In DNA form, the CDR3 reads TGTGCCAGCGGACAGGGTGTTACAGATACGCAGTATTTT.

The rearrangement uses TRBV9 and TRBJ2-7; TRBD1 aligns across 9 bases. This CDR3 is 14 amino acids long. CDR1 and CDR2 (germline): SGDLS, YYNGEE. The V segment lost 2 bases and the J segment 4 bases; nucleotides outside the gene matches: 4. The CDR3 sequence is CASSVGQGQYEQYF. The CDR3, as DNA: TGTGCCAGCAGCGTGGGACAGGGCCAATACGAGCAGTACTTC.

V is TRBV4-3 and J is TRBJ2-1, with D tentatively TRBD2 (6 bases). Germline CDR1 reads LGHNA; CDR2 reads YSLEER. Trimming removed 1 base from V and 6 bases from J, with 10 bases in between. The CDR3 is made up of 14 amino acids. The CDR3 region has the DNA TGCGCCAGCAGCCAAGCGACTAGTACCAATGAGCAGTTCTTC. Translated: CASSQATSTNEQFF.

CDR3 bases: TGTGCCATCAGTGAGAAACAGGGTTCACCCCTCCACTTT. This sequence encodes CAISEKQGSPLHF. The chain links TRBV10-3 to TRBJ1-6; a weak D match, TRBD1 (6 bases). The CDR3 extends over 13 amino acids. Germline CDR1 is ENHRY and CDR2 is SYGVKD. Between the trimmed V and J ends, which lost 2 bases and 9 bases, there was a span of 8 bases.

The genes are TRBV27 and TRBJ2-2, with D tentatively TRBD1 (6 bases). The length of the CDR3 is 14 residues. Germline V gives CDR1 MNHEY, CDR2 SMNVEV (reference sequence). V dropped 7 bases and J dropped 1 base, with 10 bases sitting between them. This CDR3 reads CASIETGNTGELFF. Written as DNA, the CDR3 is TGTGCCAGCATAGAGACAGGGAACACCGGGGAGCTGTTTTTT.

The V and J genes are TRBV5-1 and TRBJ1-4; maybe TRBD1 (6 bases). The CDR3 loop spans 15 amino acids. Germline CDR1 and CDR2: SGHRS and YFSETQ. V gave up 5 bases and J gave up 6 bases, with 17 bases separating them. CDR3 DNA sequence: TGCGCCAGCAGTTACGGACAGACTAACTATGAAAAACTGTTTTTT. It codes for CASSYGQTNYEKLFF.

The V call is TRBV7-2, the J call TRBJ2-6; D is undetermined. Trimming cost V 3 bases and J 3 bases, with 9 bases left between them. CDR3 length equals 15 residues. Germline assignment: CDR1 SGHTA and CDR2 FQGNSA. CDR3 region: CASSLTEHGANVLTF. CDR3 bases: TGTGCCAGCAGCTTGACTGAGCATGGGGCCAACGTCCTGACTTTC.